The next 29 T cell receptor beta chains were all read from a single sample in a study of metastatic and nonmetastatic thyroid tumors. All patients were treatment-naive before thyroid surgery. TCRdb re-clonotyped the PCR reads via MiXCR. This table holds roughly 20,000 clones, about 23% found once. The sample taken for sequencing was tumor tissue. The receptor source for this set is a male donor with papillary thyroid cancer or a benign thyroid nodule (not recorded which). Some clones in this sample may be carry-over from other donors' samples.

In its sample, this clone ranks as medium-sized. J is TRBJ2-7 and V is TRBV20-1; tentatively, D is TRBD1 (6 bases). Trimming left V 0 bases short and J 4 bases short, with 10 bases between. Per the germline V gene, CDR1 is DFQATT and CDR2 is SNEGSKA (reference sequence). The CDR3 contains 13 residues. The DNA for the CDR3 is TGCAGTGCTAGAGACATAAGGGGGTACGAGCAGTACTTC. Translation: CSARDIRGYEQYF.

The chain joins TRBV7-2 to TRBJ1-6, with D uncertain. V dropped 6 bases and J dropped 7 bases, with 13 bases sitting between them. The germline V gene encodes CDR1 SGHTA and CDR2 FQGNSA. The CDR3 runs 14 residues. For the CDR3, the DNA is TGTGCCAGCAGACTTAGGACGGGGAATTCACCCCTCCACTTT. The encoded protein is CASRLRTGNSPLHF. Full variable domain (rest looked up from reference TRBV7-2 and TRBJ1-6): GAGVSQSPSNKVTEKGKDVELRCDPISGHTALYWYRQSLGQGLEFLIYFQGNSAPDKSGLPSDRFSAERTGGSVSTLTIQRTQQEDSAVYLCASRLRTGNSPLHFGNGTRLTVT.

Note on this clone: Relative to the germline gene, one junction end is altered; a read error may explain this. The chain links TRBV4-2 to TRBJ2-5, with D possibly TRBD2 on 5 matching bases. The CDR3 is 20 residues long. Germline CDR1 reads LGHNA; CDR2 reads YNFKEQ. The CDR3 protein is CASSRGDGSGLLGNQDTQYF. The CDR3 DNA reads as TGTGCCAGCAGCCGAGGAGATGGCAGCGGCCTTTTAGGTAACCAAGACACCCAGTACTTC.

There are many counts of this clone. The chain links TRBV18 to TRBJ2-1; a weak D match, TRBD1 (6 bases). Germline CDR1 is KGHSH and CDR2 is LQKENI. The V gene lost 2 bases and the J gene lost 0 bases, with 11 bases spanning the gap. CDR3 length: 16 residues. CDR3 protein: CASSPGGQSSYNEQFF. DNA of the CDR3: TGTGCCAGCTCACCAGGGGGCCAGAGCTCCTACAATGAGCAGTTCTTC.

This clone was seen more than once but under ten times. A read error may explain this, as a much larger clone is one base away. This sample also contains other DNA sequences that code for the same CDR3. This chain links TRBV7-2 with TRBJ2-5; no definite D call. The CDR3 length is 11 residues. Germline values: CDR1 SGHTA, CDR2 FQGNSA. Trimming removed 2 bases from V and 5 bases from J, with 3 bases in between. The CDR3 sequence: CASSLKETQYF. In DNA, the CDR3 is TGTGCCAGCAGCTTAAAGGAGACCCAGTACTTC.

This clone was seen at least ten times. The V gene is TRBV20-1, the J gene TRBJ1-5, with TRBD1 identical over 8 bases. CDR1 and CDR2 (germline): DFQATT, SNEGSKA (reference sequence). After removal of 2 bases from V and 7 bases from J, the junction contained 1 base not matched to a gene. This CDR3 is built from 12 residues. The CDR3 loop is CSARQGAQPQHF. CDR3 DNA sequence: TGCAGTGCTAGACAGGGGGCACAGCCCCAGCATTTT.

This clone was seen many times. The rearrangement uses TRBV5-4 and TRBJ2-7; 10 bases map to TRBD2. This CDR3 spans 15 amino acids. After removal of 3 bases from V and 0 bases from J, the junction contained 3 bases not matched to a gene. Germline V lookup: CDR1 SGHNT, CDR2 YYREEE (reference sequence). CDR3 loop: CASSSGTSDSYEQYF. CDR3 in DNA: TGTGCCAGCAGCTCCGGGACTAGCGACTCCTACGAGCAGTACTTC.

The rearrangement joins TRBV7-2 to TRBJ2-5; 12 positions match TRBD2. The J call may be faulty, since TRBJ2-1 better matches the DNA end. This CDR3 has 13 residues. In germline, CDR1 is SGHTA, CDR2 FQGNSA. This chain's CDR3 is CASRTSGKGEQFF. The CDR3 DNA follows: TGTGCCAGCCGGACTAGCGGGAAGGGTGAGCAGTTCTTC.

This clone was detected once. A read error may account for a junction end that differs from germline. The chain couples TRBV27 to TRBJ1-6; D unresolved. Germline CDR1 and CDR2: MNHEY and SMNVEV (reference sequence). The CDR3 spans 15 residues. The CDR3 nucleotides are TGTGGCAGCAGTTTATCCAGCTACTATAATTCACCCCTCCACTTT. Protein product: CGSSLSSYYNSPLHF.

The CDR3 spells CASSLALDVGATQYF. The DNA for the CDR3 is TGTGCCAGCAGCTTAGCGCTGGACGTTGGCGCCACGCAGTATTTT. This chain uses TRBV7-6 with TRBJ2-3; no firm D call. The V and J ends lost 0 bases and 9 bases respectively, with 16 bases between them. Germline V gene lookup returns CDR1 SGHVS and CDR2 FNYEAQ. This CDR3 is 15 amino acids long.

The chain recombines TRBV20-1 with TRBJ2-2, with TRBD2 identical over 12 bases. The CDR3 contains 17 residues. The germline V gene encodes CDR1 DFQATT and CDR2 SNEGSKA (reference sequence). The V and J ends lost 3 bases and 7 bases, in that order; junction bases with no gene match: 12. CDR3 residues: CSARDHRASGRVGELFF. In nucleotides, the CDR3 is TGCAGTGCTAGGGATCATCGGGCTAGCGGGAGGGTCGGGGAGCTGTTTTTT.

This clone showed up many times. J is TRBJ2-7 and V is TRBV9, with 11 bases fitting TRBD1. CDR3 size: 15 residues. Losses at the gene ends were 3 bases for V and 6 bases for J; bases not matched to a gene: 8. The germline V gene encodes CDR1 SGDLS and CDR2 YYNGEE. CDR3 in DNA: TGTGCCAGCAGCGGGCCGGTGGGGACAGGGGGCGAGCAGTACTTC. It translates to CASSGPVGTGGEQYF. The variable domain in full, completed from reference TRBV9 and TRBJ2-7, reads DSGVTQTPKHLITATGQRVTLRCSPRSGDLSVYWYQQSLDQGLQFLIQYYNGEERAKGNILERFSAQQFPDLHSELNLSSLELGDSALYFCASSGPVGTGGEQYFGPGTRLTVT.

This clone was observed many times. The chain recombines TRBV15 with TRBJ2-3, with 15 bases aligning to TRBD2. The germline CDR1 and CDR2 sequences are LNHNV and YYDKDF (reference sequence). Germline trimming cut 6 bases from V and 1 base from J; bases unmatched to any gene: 2. CDR3 size: 16 residues. CDR3 sequence: CATRGLAGGRTDTQYF. CDR3 in DNA: TGTGCCACCAGGGGACTAGCGGGAGGTCGCACAGATACGCAGTATTTT.

This clone occurred many times. The chain carries TRBV11-3 and TRBJ2-1; D may be TRBD1 (5 bases). V was trimmed by 1 base and J by 8 bases, leaving 12 bases between them. Germline CDR1 is SGHNT and CDR2 is YENEEA. This CDR3 comprises 14 residues. In DNA, the CDR3 is TGTGCCAGCAGCTTAGTCCCAGGGTACTATGAGCAGTTCTTC. It yields the protein CASSLVPGYYEQFF.

The chain uses TRBV2 and TRBJ2-7; 12 bases align to TRBD2. Per the germline V gene, CDR1 is SNHLY and CDR2 is FYNNEI. V lost 8 bases, J lost 7 bases, and 3 bases stayed unmatched. This CDR3 has 12 residues. The CDR3 reads CASLAGGLEQYF. In DNA form, the CDR3 reads TGTGCCAGCCTAGCGGGAGGGCTTGAGCAGTACTTC.

This clone was counted a few times. A much more abundant neighbour one base away suggests this may be a read error. This rearrangement joins TRBV7-2 to TRBJ2-1; TRBD1 might be the D (5 bases). CDR1 and CDR2 from the germline V gene are SGHTA and FQGNSA. There are 15 residues in the CDR3. Trimming left V 5 bases short and J 8 bases short, with 19 bases between. CDR3 coding DNA: TGTGCCAGCAGCCAGCGCTCACAGGTGGGGCATGAGCAGTTCTTC. Encoded protein: CASSQRSQVGHEQFF. Filled out from reference TRBV7-2 and TRBJ2-1, the complete variable domain reads GAGVSQSPSNKVTEKGKDVELRCDPISGHTALYWYRQSLGQGLEFLIYFQGNSAPDKSGLPSDRFSAERTGGSVSTLTIQRTQQEDSAVYLCASSQRSQVGHEQFFGPGTRLTVL.

In its sample, this clone was seen many times. V and J are TRBV28 and TRBJ1-1, with 11 bases fitting TRBD1. CDR3 length: 15 amino acids. Trimming at V came to 5 bases and at J to 8 bases, leaving 10 bases not matched to a gene. Germline loops: CDR1 MDHEN, CDR2 SYDVKM. In DNA, the CDR3 is TGTGCCAGCAGTCCTGTGGACAGGGGGCGTAAGGAAGCTTTCTTT. Protein: CASSPVDRGRKEAFF. The whole variable domain, filled in from reference TRBV28 and TRBJ1-1, reads DVKVTQSSRYLVKRTGEKVFLECVQDMDHENMFWYRQDPGLGLRLIYFSYDVKMKEKGDIPEGYSVSREKKERFSLILESASTNQTSMYLCASSPVDRGRKEAFFGQGTRLTVV.

This clone was counted at least ten times. Within the sample, other DNA sequences also encode this same CDR3. The chain links TRBV7-9 to TRBJ2-2; no reliable D call. Germline assignment: CDR1 SEHNR and CDR2 FQNEAQ (reference sequence). The CDR3 contains 12 residues. Trimming left V 1 base short and J 7 bases short, with 4 bases between. The CDR3 sequence is CASSLGIGELFF. The CDR3 nucleotides read TGTGCCAGCAGCTTAGGAATCGGGGAGCTGTTTTTT.

The chain has TRBV20-1 and TRBJ2-5; unclear D gene. From germline, CDR1 is DFQATT and CDR2 SNEGSKA (reference sequence). The ends were cut back, 0 bases at V and 7 bases at J, with 15 bases in the middle. This CDR3 is 14 amino acids long. The CDR3 reads CSAREQPRRATQYF. CDR3 bases: TGCAGTGCTAGAGAGCAACCACGACGTGCGACCCAGTACTTC.

There are many counts of this clone. V usage is TRBV11-3 and J usage is TRBJ2-1; D remains ambiguous. V lost 0 bases and J lost 9, with 12 bases in between. The germline V gene has CDR1 SGHNT and CDR2 YENEEA. The CDR3 length is 14 residues. The CDR3 region is CASSLDRPSVEQFF. The DNA of the CDR3 is TGTGCCAGCAGCTTAGATCGGCCTAGTGTTGAGCAGTTCTTC.

The table lists this clone with many counts. The chain carries TRBV12-3 or TRBV12-4 and TRBJ2-4, with 9 positions matching TRBD2. V was pared by 3 bases and J by 0 bases, with 15 bases of the junction left unmatched. The CDR3 consists of 20 residues. The CDR3 DNA sequence: TGTGCCAGCAGTTTGTGGCGGGAGGGCCACATAGAACTAGCCAAAAACATTCAGTACTTC. Protein sequence: CASSLWREGHIELAKNIQYF.

The gene calls are TRBV11-2 and TRBJ2-7; 8 bases are a match to TRBD2. Trimming at V came to 1 base and at J to 8 bases, leaving 16 bases not matched to a gene. This CDR3 contains 17 residues. Germline-derived CDR1 and CDR2 are SGHAT and FQNNGV. The CDR3 DNA reads TGTGCCAGCAGCTTAGTGTCCCCCCCGGGCGGCGGGGGGCAGCAGTACTTC. Protein: CASSLVSPPGGGGQQYF.

This clone is deemed medium-sized (0.01 to 0.1%). V and J are TRBV12-3 or TRBV12-4 and TRBJ2-1; D ambiguous. Deletions cut 3 bases from V and 4 bases from J, with 10 bases between. CDR3 length equals 14 residues. CDR3 in amino acids: CASSFIPGYNEQFF. The CDR3 DNA sequence: TGTGCCAGCAGTTTTATACCCGGGTACAATGAGCAGTTCTTC.

In this sample, this clone turned up many times. This chain links TRBV5-1 with TRBJ2-1; 10 bases map to TRBD2. V was pared by 1 base and J by 8 bases, with 18 bases of the junction left unmatched. Germline V gene sequence: CDR1 SGHRS, CDR2 YFSETQ. This CDR3 has 19 residues. The DNA of the CDR3 is TGCGCCAGCAGCTTGATGGCCGATGAGCGGGAGGGCCCGGAGTATGAGCAGTTCTTC. Its translation is CASSLMADEREGPEYEQFF.

A few counts support this clone. The V gene is TRBV12-3 or TRBV12-4, the J gene TRBJ1-3; D may be TRBD1 (6 bases). V was shortened by 4 bases and J by 2 bases, with 12 bases between the two germline ends. There are 15 residues in the CDR3. The CDR3 is CASSWGGAAGNTIYF. The CDR3 DNA reads TGTGCCAGCAGTTGGGGGGGCGCAGCTGGAAACACCATATATTTT.

In this sample, this clone turned up once. Relative to the germline gene, one junction end is altered; a read error may explain this. The rearrangement joins TRBV4-1 to TRBJ1-1; D gene ambiguous. The length of the CDR3 is 18 residues. Germline V gives CDR1 MGHRA, CDR2 YSYEKL. CDR3 DNA: TGCGCCTGCAGCCAATCACAGTTAATTTACAGCGCGAACACTGAAGCTTTCTTT. It translates to CACSQSQLIYSANTEAFF.

The chain is built from TRBV20-1 and TRBJ1-1, with D uncertain. This CDR3 spans 13 amino acids. Trimming stripped 4 bases from V and 10 bases from J, with 19 bases between. Germline values: CDR1 DFQATT, CDR2 SNEGSKA (reference sequence). The CDR3 nucleotides read TGCAGTGCTACCAGAGGTGCCCTGGGAGCAGCTTTCTTT. This sequence encodes CSATRGALGAAFF.

This clone was seen ten or more times. The chain employs TRBV5-1 and TRBJ2-3; TRBD1 agrees at 10 bases. The CDR3 is 15 amino acids. Unmatched junction bases numbered 3, after V lost 0 bases and J lost 5 bases. CDR1 SGHRS and CDR2 YFSETQ come from the germline V gene. The CDR3 coding sequence is TGCGCCAGCAGCTTGGTGGGACAGGGGTTAGATACGCAGTATTTT. Translating it yields CASSLVGQGLDTQYF.

This clone occurred a few times. The chain combines TRBV6-4 with TRBJ2-7, with D possibly matching TRBD1 (6 bases). CDR1 and CDR2 from the germline V gene are MRHNA and SNTAGT. The CDR3 is 13 residues long. Trimming pared 5 bases from V and 3 bases from J, leaving 11 bases between. As DNA, the CDR3 is TGTGCCAGCAGTACCAGGACAGTCTACGAGCAGTACTTC. This translates into CASSTRTVYEQYF.